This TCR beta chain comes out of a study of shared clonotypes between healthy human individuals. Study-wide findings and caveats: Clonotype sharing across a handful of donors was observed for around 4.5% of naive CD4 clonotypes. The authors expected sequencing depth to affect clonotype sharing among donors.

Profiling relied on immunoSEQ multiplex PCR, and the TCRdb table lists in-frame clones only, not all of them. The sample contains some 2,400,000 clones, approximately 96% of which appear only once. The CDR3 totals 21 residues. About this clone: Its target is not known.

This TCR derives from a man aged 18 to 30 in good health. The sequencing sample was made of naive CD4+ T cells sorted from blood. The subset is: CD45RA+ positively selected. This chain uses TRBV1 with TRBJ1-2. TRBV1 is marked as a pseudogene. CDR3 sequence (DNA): TGCACCAGCAGTCAACCATGTTTGTACGAAAGACTTGTGCGAAAGACCTATGGCTACACCTTC. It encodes CTSSQPCLYERLVRKTYGYTF.